The 14 T cell receptor beta chains listed next were all sequenced from one sample in a study of blood T cell repertoires in COVID-19. Clones were read by immunoSEQ multiplex PCR, and TCRdb kept only the in-frame ones, dropping some. The repertoire includes about 400,000 clones, 88% of them detected once, and around 0.91% sits in the top ten. The sample comprised PBMCs or T cells enriched from blood (not recorded which). The receptor set was obtained from a woman aged 25 to 39 with acute COVID-19.

This chain links TRBV4-1 with TRBJ1-4; D is uncertain. V was shortened by 0 bases and J by 0 bases, with 11 bases between the two germline ends. Germline V gene lookup returns CDR1 MGHRA and CDR2 YSYEKL. CDR3 length: 17 amino acids. This CDR3 is CASSQDGGSSTNEKLFF. For the CDR3, the DNA is TGCGCCAGCAGCCAAGATGGAGGGTCTTCAACTAATGAAAAACTGTTTTTT.

J is TRBJ2-7 and V is TRBV27; TRBD1 matches at 10 bases. The J segment lost 2 bases and the V segment lost 4 bases, leaving 11 bases of the junction unmatched. This CDR3 comprises 17 residues. The germline CDR1 and CDR2 sequences are MNHEY and SMNVEV (reference sequence). The CDR3 DNA reads TGTGCCAGCAGTTCCCCCCGACCGGGACAGGGGACCTACGAGCAGTACTTC. Its protein is CASSSPRPGQGTYEQYF.

The sample holds many counts of this clone. The chain carries TRBV27 and TRBJ1-6; 7 nucleotides line up with TRBD1. The CDR3 consists of 17 residues. Trimming at V came to 2 bases and at J to 0 bases, leaving 4 bases not matched to a gene. The V gene's germline CDR1 is MNHEY and CDR2 SMNVEV (reference sequence). The CDR3 protein is CASSLGQANSYNSPLHF. CDR3 nucleotide sequence: TGTGCCAGCAGTTTAGGACAGGCGAACTCCTATAATTCACCCCTCCACTTT.

This sequence joins TRBV4-2 and TRBJ2-3; TRBD2 agrees at 7 bases. CDR1 is LGHNA, CDR2 YNFKEQ, per germline. With 0 bases clipped from V and 6 bases from J, the junction kept 6 bases outside the gene matches. This CDR3 spans 15 amino acids. CDR3 sequence reads: CASSQDVRAGDTQYF. In DNA, the CDR3 is TGTGCCAGCAGCCAAGACGTTCGAGCGGGGGATACGCAGTATTTT.

This chain links TRBV9 with TRBJ1-1, with 9 nucleotides matching TRBD1. CDR3 length: 20 residues. Germline V gene sequence: CDR1 SGDLS, CDR2 YYNGEE. V lost 2 bases to trimming and J lost 0 bases; unmatched junction nucleotides: 17. The CDR3 DNA sequence: TGTGCCAGCAGCGTGCCCCAACTCCCGACAGGGGGGAACATGAACACTGAAGCTTTCTTT. Its protein product is CASSVPQLPTGGNMNTEAFF.

The chain uses TRBV2 and TRBJ1-1, with TRBD1 matching 11 bases. The length of the CDR3 is 16 residues. V dropped 6 bases and J dropped 1; count of bases not matched to a gene: 7. Germline loops: CDR1 SNHLY, CDR2 FYNNEI. The CDR3 region has the DNA TGTGCCAGCAGCACTGGACAGGGGGCGGGGAACACTGAAGCTTTCTTT. Amino acid sequence: CASSTGQGAGNTEAFF.

The chain employs TRBV2 and TRBJ1-1; D is uncertain. The CDR3 is 14 residues long. The V gene's germline CDR1 is SNHLY and CDR2 FYNNEI. V was trimmed by 5 bases and J by 4 bases, leaving 14 bases between them. In DNA form, the CDR3 reads TGTGCCAGCAGTCCTTCAGGATTCGGCACTGAAGCTTTCTTT. It encodes CASSPSGFGTEAFF.

The V call is TRBV7-8, the J call TRBJ1-2; D is unresolved. The CDR3 contains 17 residues. Looked up from germline, CDR1 is SGHVS and CDR2 is FQNEAQ. The ends were cut back, 5 bases at V and 4 bases at J, with 23 bases in the middle. CDR3 amino acids: CASSGPVELTEGYGYTF. The CDR3 DNA sequence: TGTGCCAGCAGCGGACCAGTCGAACTGACGGAGGGCTATGGCTACACCTTC. The full variable domain, completed using reference TRBV7-8 and TRBJ1-2, is GAGVSQSPRYKVAKRGQDVALRCDPISGHVSLFWYQQALGQGPEFLTYFQNEAQLDKSGLPSDRFFAERPEGSVSTLKIQRTQQEDSAVYLCASSGPVELTEGYGYTFGSGTRLTVV.

The chain is built from TRBV30 and TRBJ2-2; D is perhaps TRBD1 (5 bases). Germline V lookup: CDR1 GTSNPN, CDR2 SVGIG (reference sequence). The CDR3 sequence is 13 residues long. V lost 5 bases and J lost 0, with 7 bases in between. The CDR3 loop reads CAWGASNTGELFF. The CDR3 DNA follows: TGTGCCTGGGGGGCGTCGAACACCGGGGAGCTGTTTTTT.

The chain combines TRBV9 with TRBJ2-3, with 16 bases identical to TRBD2. This CDR3 has 18 amino acids. The V gene's germline CDR1 is SGDLS and CDR2 YYNGEE. Unmatched junction bases numbered 3, after V lost 0 bases and J lost 2 bases. The CDR3 protein is CASSVAGTSGGATDTQYF. The CDR3 bases are TGTGCCAGCAGCGTAGCCGGGACTAGCGGGGGGGCCACAGATACGCAGTATTTT.

The rearrangement links TRBV5-1 to TRBJ2-1; D is ambiguous. CDR3 size: 12 residues. Germline V lookup: CDR1 SGHRS, CDR2 YFSETQ. Trimming stripped 4 bases from V and 5 bases from J, with 7 bases between. CDR3 in DNA: TGCGCCAGCAGCCTGAACAACAATGAGCAGTTCTTC. This gives the protein CASSLNNNEQFF. Filled out from reference TRBV5-1 and TRBJ2-1, the complete variable domain reads KAGVTQTPRYLIKTRGQQVTLSCSPISGHRSVSWYQQTPGQGLQFLFEYFSETQRNKGNFPGRFSGRQFSNSRSEMNVSTLELGDSALYLCASSLNNNEQFFGPGTRLTVL.

This sequence joins TRBV27 and TRBJ2-2; 9 bases agree with TRBD1. The CDR3 runs 19 residues. Per the germline V gene, CDR1 is MNHEY and CDR2 is SMNVEV (reference sequence). V was clipped by 5 bases and J by 2 bases; unmatched bases: 15. The CDR3 sequence is CASSTLQGAIFGNTGELFF. As DNA, the CDR3 is TGTGCCAGCAGTACTCTACAGGGGGCTATCTTCGGTAACACCGGGGAGCTGTTTTTT.

The chain combines TRBV29-1 with TRBJ2-7; no clear D. This CDR3 comprises 10 residues. Trimming stripped 5 bases from V and 2 bases from J, with 4 bases between. Looked up from germline, CDR1 is SQVTM and CDR2 is ANQGSEA. The chain's CDR3 is CSVLPYEQYF. The CDR3 nucleotides are TGCAGCGTTCTACCCTACGAGCAGTACTTC.

CDR3 loop: CASSTSGGYNTGELFF. DNA for the CDR3: TGCGCCAGCAGTACTAGCGGGGGGTATAACACCGGGGAGCTGTTTTTT. The V and J genes are TRBV5-1 and TRBJ2-2; TRBD2 matches 12 bases. The CDR3 has 16 residues. V lost 5 bases and J lost 2; bases outside the gene matches: 4. The germline V gene encodes CDR1 SGHRS and CDR2 YFSETQ.